The clone carrying this T cell receptor (beta chain) has only a few counts. Antigen unknown. This specimen belongs to a study of T cells after yellow fever vaccination. Study-wide findings and caveats: In FACS-sorted repertoires, abundant clonotypes from the bulk population could appear as contaminants. A weaker but faster secondary response was observed, peaking on day 5 versus 15. Clones from primary vaccination mostly reappeared after the booster (around 96% CD4, around 90% CD8).

UMIs were added to TCR cDNA along with a universal primer site when it was made by 5'RACE template switching. TCRdb redid the calling of the 5' RACE reads with MiXCR, one entry per CDR3 protein. The data contain some 560,000 distinct CDR3 sequences, about a sixth of them singletons. This sequence was found in a man between 18 and 29 years old who received the YFV17D yellow fever vaccine. The input for sequencing was PBMCs, taken more than 4 days after the first yellow fever vaccination.

For the CDR3, the DNA is TGTGCCAGCAGCCCAGCGAGGGTCGGAGAGAACACTGAAGCTTTCTTT. Protein sequence: CASSPARVGENTEAFF. This chain uses TRBV7-9 with TRBJ1-1; the D is unclear. Trimming left V 5 bases short and J 1 base short, with 17 bases between. This CDR3 is built from 16 residues. Germline CDR1 is SEHNR and CDR2 is FQNEAQ (reference sequence).